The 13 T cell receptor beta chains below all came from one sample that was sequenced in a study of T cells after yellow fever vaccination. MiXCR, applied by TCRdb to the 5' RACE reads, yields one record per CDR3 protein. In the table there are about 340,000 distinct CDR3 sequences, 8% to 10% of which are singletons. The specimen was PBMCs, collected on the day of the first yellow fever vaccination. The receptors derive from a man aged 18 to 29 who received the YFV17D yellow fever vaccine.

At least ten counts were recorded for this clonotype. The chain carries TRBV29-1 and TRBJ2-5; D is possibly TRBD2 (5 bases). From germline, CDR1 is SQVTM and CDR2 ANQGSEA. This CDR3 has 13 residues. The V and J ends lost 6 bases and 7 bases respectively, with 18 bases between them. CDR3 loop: CSVHSGGGGTQYF. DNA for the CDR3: TGCAGCGTCCACTCAGGCGGAGGAGGGACCCAGTACTTC.

The CDR3 region is CASSLGTGGGYEQFF. The CDR3 DNA follows: TGTGCCAGCAGCTTAGGGACCGGGGGGGGATATGAGCAGTTCTTC. The chain joins TRBV11-3 to TRBJ2-1, with 8 bases fitting TRBD2. Germline V CDR1 and CDR2: SGHNT, YENEEA. The V gene end was trimmed by 1 base and the J gene end by 8 bases; junction bases not matched to a gene: 7. The CDR3 extends over 15 amino acids.

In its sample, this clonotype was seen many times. CDR3 in amino acids: CSVRRETQYF. In nucleotides, the CDR3 is TGCAGTGTGCGGCGAGAGACCCAGTACTTC. The chain is built from TRBV20-1 and TRBJ2-5; D ambiguous. The CDR3 sequence is 10 residues long. V was shortened by 7 bases and J by 4 bases, with 7 bases between the two germline ends. Germline lookup yields CDR1 DFQATT and CDR2 SNEGSKA (reference sequence).

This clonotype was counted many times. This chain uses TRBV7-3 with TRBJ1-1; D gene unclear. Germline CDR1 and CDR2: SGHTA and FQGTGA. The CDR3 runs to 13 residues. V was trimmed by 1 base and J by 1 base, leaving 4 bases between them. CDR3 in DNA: TGTGCCAGCAGCTTAAACCAGAACACTGAAGCTTTCTTT. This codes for CASSLNQNTEAFF.

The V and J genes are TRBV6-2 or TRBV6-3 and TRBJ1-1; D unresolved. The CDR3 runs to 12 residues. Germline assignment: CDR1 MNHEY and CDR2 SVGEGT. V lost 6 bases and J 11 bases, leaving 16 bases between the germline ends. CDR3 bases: TGTGCCAGCAGAGGCGGCCGAATCGGGGCTTTCTTT. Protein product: CASRGGRIGAFF.

The CDR3 bases are TGCGCCAGCAGCCAAGAGTCCCTAGTGATAAGCTCCTACAATGAGCAGTTCTTC. It yields the protein CASSQESLVISSYNEQFF. The chain recombines TRBV4-1 with TRBJ2-1; no reliable D call. The CDR3 loop spans 18 amino acids. Germline V CDR1 and CDR2: MGHRA, YSYEKL. V lost 0 bases to trimming and J lost 0 bases, with 15 bases between them.

The CDR3 reads CASSNQPTGTQYF. The CDR3 region has the DNA TGTGCCAGCAGTAATCAGCCTACAGGGACCCAGTACTTC. The chain uses TRBV25-1 and TRBJ2-5, with D perhaps TRBD1 (5 bases). The CDR3 loop spans 13 amino acids. Trimming cost V 5 bases and J 7 bases, with 14 bases left between them. CDR1 MGHDK and CDR2 SYGVNS come from the germline V gene.

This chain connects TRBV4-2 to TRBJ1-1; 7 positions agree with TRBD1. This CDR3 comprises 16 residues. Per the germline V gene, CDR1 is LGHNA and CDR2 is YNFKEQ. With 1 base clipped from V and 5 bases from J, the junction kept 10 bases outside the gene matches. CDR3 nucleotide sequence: TGTGCCAGCAGCCAAGGCCCCCGGGACAGAAGGACTGAAGCTTTCTTT. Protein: CASSQGPRDRRTEAFF.

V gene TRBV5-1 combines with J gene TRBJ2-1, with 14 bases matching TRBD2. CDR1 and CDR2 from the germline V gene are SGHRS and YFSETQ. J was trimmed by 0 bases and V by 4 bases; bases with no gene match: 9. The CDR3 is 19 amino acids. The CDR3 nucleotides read TGCGCCAGCAGCCCGGGACTAGCGGGGGCCAAGAGCTCCTACAATGAGCAGTTCTTC. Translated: CASSPGLAGAKSSYNEQFF.

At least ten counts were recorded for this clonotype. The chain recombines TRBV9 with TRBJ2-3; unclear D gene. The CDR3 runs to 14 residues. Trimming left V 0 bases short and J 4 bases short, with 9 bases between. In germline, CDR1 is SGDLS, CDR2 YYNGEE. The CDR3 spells CASSVATPADTQYF. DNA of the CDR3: TGTGCCAGCAGCGTAGCCACACCCGCAGATACGCAGTATTTT.

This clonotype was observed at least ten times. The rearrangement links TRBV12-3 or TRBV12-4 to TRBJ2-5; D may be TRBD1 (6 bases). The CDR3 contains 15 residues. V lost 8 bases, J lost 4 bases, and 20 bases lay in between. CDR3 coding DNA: TGTGCCAGCTCAAAAGGGGCAGGGGTAGTAGAGACCCAGTACTTC. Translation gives CASSKGAGVVETQYF.

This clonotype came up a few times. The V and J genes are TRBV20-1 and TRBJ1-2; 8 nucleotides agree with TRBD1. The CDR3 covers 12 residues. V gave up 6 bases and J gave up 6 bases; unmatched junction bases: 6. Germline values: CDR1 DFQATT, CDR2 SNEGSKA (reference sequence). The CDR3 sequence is CSAGQGSDGYTF. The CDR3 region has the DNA TGCAGTGCCGGACAGGGCTCGGATGGCTACACCTTC.

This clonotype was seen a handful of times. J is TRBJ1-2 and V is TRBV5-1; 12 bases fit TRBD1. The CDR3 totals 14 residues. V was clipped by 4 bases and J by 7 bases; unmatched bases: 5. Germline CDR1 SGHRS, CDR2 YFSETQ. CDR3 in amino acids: CASSLGQGAPGYTF. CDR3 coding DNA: TGCGCCAGCAGCCTGGGACAGGGGGCGCCTGGCTACACCTTC. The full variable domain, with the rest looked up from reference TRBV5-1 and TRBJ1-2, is KAGVTQTPRYLIKTRGQQVTLSCSPISGHRSVSWYQQTPGQGLQFLFEYFSETQRNKGNFPGRFSGRQFSNSRSEMNVSTLELGDSALYLCASSLGQGAPGYTFGSGTRLTVV.